The rows below give T cell receptor beta chains drawn from one sample of a study of blood T cell repertoires in COVID-19. Here immunoSEQ multiplex PCR was the method, and the copy in TCRdb shows in-frame clones only, minus some. Among hundreds of thousands of clones listed, 85% to 90% were seen once. Material: PBMCs or T cells enriched from blood (not recorded which). All receptors come from a woman younger than 35 who had recovered from COVID-19. Both conserved end residues are part of each CDR3. Fields, in order: clone size, D gene, V gene, J gene, CDR3 DNA, CDR3 protein. D genes are given only for firm matches. A clone size is listed for some rows: how often the clone was seen (once, few, many), or a class if it is expanded.

NA	NA	TRBV7-9	TRBJ2-7	TGTGCCAGCAGCTTCGGGACATCTACCTACGAGCAGTACTTC	CASSFGTSTYEQYF
NA	TRBD2	TRBV5-1	TRBJ2-7	TGCGCCAGCAGCTGGCCCGGGACTAGCGGGGACACAGGGCCCTACGAGCAGTACTTC	CASSWPGTSGDTGPYEQYF
NA	TRBD1	TRBV7-9	TRBJ1-2	TGTGCCAGCAGCTCCCAGGGACAGGATAACTATGGCTACACCTTC	CASSSQGQDNYGYTF
once	NA	TRBV28	TRBJ1-2	TGTGCCAGCAGTCTGACAACCTCTAACTATGGCTACACCTTC	CASSLTTSNYGYTF
NA	NA	TRBV27	TRBJ1-6	TGTGCCAGCATGAGGAGCTCCTATAATTCACCCCTCCACTTT	CASMRSSYNSPLHF
NA	NA	TRBV27	TRBJ2-7	TGTGCCAGCAGTTTACGTGCGGGGGCCAGCTCCTACGAGCAGTACTTC	CASSLRAGASSYEQYF
NA	NA	TRBV4-1	TRBJ1-4	TGCGCCAGCAGCCAAGATCACAGAGATAATGAAAAACTGTTTTTT	CASSQDHRDNEKLFF
NA	NA	TRBV24-1	TRBJ1-2	TGTGCCACCAGTGGCAGGGAAGATGGCTACACCTTC	CATSGREDGYTF
few	NA	TRBV6-5	TRBJ2-3	TGTGCCAGCAGTTACCATCGAGGGTCAGATACGCAGTATTTT	CASSYHRGSDTQYF
NA	NA	TRBV14	TRBJ1-1	TGTGCCAGCAGCCTTCTCAGCGGGATAAACACTGAAGCTTTCTTT	CASSLLSGINTEAFF
NA	NA	TRBV20-1	TRBJ2-7	TGCAGTGCTAGTATCTGGCTCCGTGGCTCCTACGAGCAGTACTTC	CSASIWLRGSYEQYF
NA	TRBD2	TRBV20-1	TRBJ2-5	TGCAGTGCTAGTAGGCTAGCGGGGGGACTCCAAGAGACCCAGTACTTC	CSASRLAGGLQETQYF
once	TRBD1	TRBV9	TRBJ2-2	TGTGCCAGCAGCCCTCGGGACAGGGTCACCGGGGAGCTGTTTTTT	CASSPRDRVTGELFF
NA	NA	TRBV2	TRBJ1-2	TGTGCCAGCAGCCTCCCCCAGGGCGATCTTAACTATGGCTACACCTTC	CASSLPQGDLNYGYTF
few	TRBD1	TRBV6-5	TRBJ1-3	TGTGCCAGCAGTTACTCGTCAGGGGGCACTGGAAACACCATATATTTT	CASSYSSGGTGNTIYF
NA	NA	TRBV30	TRBJ1-4	TGTGCCTGGAGTTCTGGGGGGGGGAAATGGGAAAAACTGTTTTTT	CAWSSGGGKWEKLFF
NA	TRBD1	TRBV9	TRBJ1-2	TGTGCCAGCAGCGACATTAGGGACAGGGCTACTTATGGCTACACCTTC	CASSDIRDRATYGYTF
NA	NA	TRBV28	TRBJ1-1	TGTGCCAGCAGTAGGGGCTTTGAAGCTTTCTTT	CASSRGFEAFF
NA	TRBD2	TRBV3-1/TRBV3-2	TRBJ2-5	TGTGCCAGCAGCCGCATTGGCGGGGGGGCGGTAGAGACCCAGTACTTC	CASSRIGGGAVETQYF
NA	NA	TRBV7-2	TRBJ1-5	TGTGCCAGCAGCTTAGCCCACTCCAGCAATCAGCCCCAGCATTTT	CASSLAHSSNQPQHF
NA	NA	TRBV11-2	TRBJ1-4	TGTGCCAGCAGACCCCCCGGTGCAACTAATGAAAAACTGTTTTTT	CASRPPGATNEKLFF
NA	TRBD1	TRBV5-1	TRBJ1-1	TGCGCCAGTGAGACAGGGGAGCTATGGAACACTGAAGCTTTCTTT	CASETGELWNTEAFF
NA	TRBD2	TRBV13	TRBJ2-1	TGTGCCAGCAGCCCATTGGGGAGGGCCTACAATGAGCAGTTCTTC	CASSPLGRAYNEQFF
NA	NA	TRBV7-9	TRBJ1-3	TGTGCCAGCAGCGAGGACGGGGCTGGAAACACCATATATTTT	CASSEDGAGNTIYF
NA	TRBD2	TRBV3-1/TRBV3-2	TRBJ2-7	TGTGCCAGCCCTAAAAGAAACCCGGGGGGTCGATGGTACGAGCAGTACTTC	CASPKRNPGGRWYEQYF
NA	TRBD1	TRBV29-1	TRBJ1-4	TGCAGCGTTGAGGAGCAGGGGGCGGATGAAAAACTGTTTTTT	CSVEEQGADEKLFF
NA	TRBD2	TRBV5-1	TRBJ2-1	TGCGCCAGCAGCTTCGCTGGGGATGGCGGGGGGGGTGAGCAGTTCTTC	CASSFAGDGGGGEQFF
NA	NA	TRBV5-1	TRBJ1-1	TGCGCCAGCAGCTCCTCCACAGGGTGGGCTGAAGCTTTCTTT	CASSSSTGWAEAFF
NA	TRBD2	TRBV29-1	TRBJ2-7	TGCAGCGTCACTAGCGGGGGCGCGGGTGAGCAGTACTTC	CSVTSGGAGEQYF
NA	TRBD1	TRBV11-2	TRBJ2-7	TGTGCCAGCAGCTCTCCGGGACAGGGGGACAACGAGCAGTACTTC	CASSSPGQGDNEQYF
once	NA	TRBV3-1/TRBV3-2	TRBJ1-2	TGTGCCAGCAGCCCCGGGGGGGGTAACTATGGCTACACCTTC	CASSPGGGNYGYTF
NA	NA	TRBV29-1	TRBJ1-1	TGCAGCGTGACGCAGGGCGACACTGAAGCTTTCTTT	CSVTQGDTEAFF
NA	TRBD1	TRBV29-1	TRBJ1-2	TGCAGCGCTACCTCGGGACAGGGGGTCTATGGCTACACCTTC	CSATSGQGVYGYTF
NA	NA	TRBV24-1	TRBJ2-1	TGTGCCACCGGCGGCCATAACAATGAGCAGTTCTTC	CATGGHNNEQFF
few	TRBD1	TRBV19	TRBJ2-6	TGTGCCAGTAGTATTTTCCAGGGGGCCTCTGGGGCCAACGTCCTGACTTTC	CASSIFQGASGANVLTF
NA	NA	TRBV25-1	TRBJ2-3	TGTGCCAGCACTCTTGACAGTTCTAGCACAGATACGCAGTATTTT	CASTLDSSSTDTQYF
NA	TRBD1	TRBV2	TRBJ1-3	TGTGCCAGCAGTGGAGGGGGCGCAGTCAAGGCTGGAAACACCATATATTTT	CASSGGGAVKAGNTIYF
NA	TRBD1	TRBV5-5	TRBJ2-3	TGTGCCAGCACTATGACAGGGGGCGCAGATACGCAGTATTTT	CASTMTGGADTQYF
NA	NA	TRBV19	TRBJ1-1	TGTGCCAGTAGTACCCGAAGGGGTCGAGGCACTGAAGCTTTCTTT	CASSTRRGRGTEAFF
once	NA	TRBV28	TRBJ2-2	TGTGCCAGCAGTTTACTCACCGGGGAGCTGTTTTTT	CASSLLTGELFF
once	NA	TRBV10-3	TRBJ2-5	TGTGCCATCAGTGAGTTGGGACACCTTATAGAGACCCAGTACTTC	CAISELGHLIETQYF
NA	NA	TRBV11-2	TRBJ1-5	TGTGCCAGCAGCTTGGAGGGACGGCCCAATCAGCCCCAGCATTTT	CASSLEGRPNQPQHF
once	NA	TRBV28	TRBJ1-2	TGTGCCAGCAGTTTCTGGCAGGGCGATGGCTACACCTTC	CASSFWQGDGYTF
NA	TRBD2	TRBV7-2	TRBJ2-4	TGTGCCAGCAGCCGCCACTGGGGACTAGCCGAAAACATTCAGTACTTC	CASSRHWGLAENIQYF
NA	NA	TRBV7-9	TRBJ1-5	TGTGCCAGCAGCTTAGCCGAGGGCGTTAATCAGCCCCAGCATTTT	CASSLAEGVNQPQHF
NA	TRBD1	TRBV2	TRBJ1-1	TGTGCCAGCAGTTCTAGCCGGGACAGAGCGTTCCTGAACACTGAAGCTTTCTTT	CASSSSRDRAFLNTEAFF
NA	TRBD2	TRBV10-2	TRBJ2-7	TGCGCCAGCAGCGACCCTAGCGGGGGTTCCTACGAGCAGTACTTC	CASSDPSGGSYEQYF
NA	NA	TRBV7-8	TRBJ1-6	TGTGCCAGCAGCTCCCAGGAAAATTCACCCCTCCACTTT	CASSSQENSPLHF
NA	NA	TRBV28	TRBJ1-3	TGTGCCAGCAGTCTCCTGGCGGGTCCTGGAAACACCATATATTTT	CASSLLAGPGNTIYF
NA	NA	TRBV7-9	TRBJ2-3	TGTGCCAGCAGCTTAGGAGCCTCCGCTTATACGCAGTATTTT	CASSLGASAYTQYF
NA	TRBD2	TRBV12-3/TRBV12-4	TRBJ2-7	TGTGCCAGCACAGCGGGGGGCTACGAGCAGTACTTC	CASTAGGYEQYF
NA	TRBD1	TRBV6-5	TRBJ2-7	TGTGCCAGCAGCGTAGACAGGGTCTACGAGCAGTACTTC	CASSVDRVYEQYF
NA	TRBD1	TRBV7-2	TRBJ2-7	TGTGCCAGCAGCCCTGGGACAGGCCCCTACGAGCAGTACTTC	CASSPGTGPYEQYF
NA	TRBD2	TRBV7-8	TRBJ2-7	TGTGCCAGCACTGTAAGGCTAGCGGGGTACTACGAGCAGTACTTC	CASTVRLAGYYEQYF
NA	TRBD1	TRBV5-1	TRBJ1-2	TGCGCCAGCAGCTTGGGCGGGACAGAGGCTGGCTACACCTTC	CASSLGGTEAGYTF